This entry lists 28 T cell receptor beta chains sequenced from one sample in a study of T cell changes during pregnancy in multiple sclerosis. The protocol was immunoSEQ multiplex PCR, while the TCRdb copy is restricted to in-frame clones and leaves out a portion. Of tens of thousands of clones in the sample, roughly nine tenths were seen once. This specimen was CD4+ T cells from peripheral blood mononuclear cells, taken before pregnancy. The source is a female donor with multiple sclerosis, enrolled in a pregnancy study.

The chain carries TRBV7-2 and TRBJ2-7; 8 positions agree with TRBD1. J was trimmed by 5 bases and V by 3 bases; bases with no gene match: 3. From germline, CDR1 is SGHTA and CDR2 FQGNSA. The CDR3 sequence is 13 residues long. The CDR3 loop reads CASSLDRVNEQYF. The CDR3 coding sequence is TGTGCCAGCAGCTTGGACAGGGTAAACGAGCAGTACTTC.

This rearrangement joins TRBV7-2 to TRBJ2-1, with D perhaps TRBD2 (6 bases). Trimming shortened V by 0 bases and J by 3 bases, and 6 bases separated the two germline ends. The CDR3 length is 14 residues. Germline CDR1 and CDR2: SGHTA and FQGNSA. The chain's CDR3 is CASSLAGGYNEQFF. The CDR3 DNA is TGTGCCAGCAGCTTAGCGGGGGGCTACAATGAGCAGTTCTTC.

This chain connects TRBV2 to TRBJ1-6; TRBD1 agrees at 8 bases. The CDR3 has 15 residues. V lost 4 bases, J lost 9 bases, and 8 bases stayed unmatched. Germline lookup yields CDR1 SNHLY and CDR2 FYNNEI. In DNA, the CDR3 is TGTGCCAGCAGTGGGGCCCAGGGGGCACTTTCACCCCTCCACTTT. Its protein product is CASSGAQGALSPLHF.

This rearrangement joins TRBV2 to TRBJ1-6, with 8 bases that match TRBD1. The ends lost 5 bases at V and 10 bases at J; junction bases unmatched: 7. The CDR3 runs to 14 residues. Germline CDR1 and CDR2: SNHLY and FYNNEI. DNA of the CDR3: TGTGCCAGCAGTCCCAGGGGGCGGGGATCACCCCTCCACTTT. This translates into CASSPRGRGSPLHF.

This chain joins TRBV15 and TRBJ1-4, with 7 bases matching TRBD1. This CDR3 region has 13 residues. Germline CDR1 and CDR2: LNHNV and YYDKDF (reference sequence). With 9 bases clipped from V and 8 bases from J, the junction kept 9 bases outside the gene matches. CDR3: CATTRGFREKLFF. The CDR3 DNA is TGTGCCACTACCAGGGGGTTTAGGGAAAAACTGTTTTTT.

The chain links TRBV2 to TRBJ2-1; 9 nucleotides match TRBD2. CDR1 is SNHLY, CDR2 FYNNEI, per germline. The CDR3 length is 17 residues. V was clipped by 7 bases and J by 7 bases; unmatched bases: 17. The CDR3 protein is CASTLPRGGGVGNEQFF. CDR3 DNA: TGTGCCAGCACCCTTCCTCGGGGCGGGGGGGTCGGAAATGAGCAGTTCTTC.

V is TRBV19 and J is TRBJ1-5; D is unresolved. Germline-derived CDR1 and CDR2 are LNHDA and SQIVND (reference sequence). The CDR3 length is 13 residues. V was shortened by 2 bases and J by 6 bases, with 8 bases between the two germline ends. CDR3 residues: CASSITLAQPQHF. CDR3 in DNA: TGTGCCAGTAGTATAACCTTGGCTCAGCCCCAGCATTTT.

A single count supports this clone. The chain recombines TRBV7-2 with TRBJ2-3; D may be TRBD1 (5 bases). The V end was cut by 3 bases, the J end by 4 bases, with 11 bases between. Germline CDR1 SGHTA, CDR2 FQGNSA. This CDR3 is built from 14 residues. CDR3 loop: CASSFKSGSDTQYF. The CDR3 region has the DNA TGTGCCAGCAGCTTTAAATCAGGGTCAGATACGCAGTATTTT. The entire variable domain, with the rest obtained from reference TRBV7-2 and TRBJ2-3, is as follows: GAGVSQSPSNKVTEKGKDVELRCDPISGHTALYWYRQSLGQGLEFLIYFQGNSAPDKSGLPSDRFSAERTGGSVSTLTIQRTQQEDSAVYLCASSFKSGSDTQYFGPGTRLTVL.

This sequence joins TRBV6-1 and TRBJ1-4; no reliable D call. CDR3 size: 17 residues. The V and J ends lost 1 base and 5 bases respectively, with 17 bases between them. The germline gives CDR1 MNHNS, CDR2 SASEGT. CDR3 DNA: TGTGCCAGCAGTGAAGAGGGCGGGTACGGTACAAATGAAAAACTGTTTTTT. The encoded protein is CASSEEGGYGTNEKLFF.

This clone was observed a single time. V gene TRBV7-9 combines with J gene TRBJ1-3, with D possibly matching TRBD1 (5 bases). Deletions cut 5 bases from V and 4 bases from J, with 15 bases between. The germline V gene has CDR1 SEHNR and CDR2 FQNEAQ (reference sequence). This CDR3 has 15 residues. The CDR3, as DNA: TGTGCCAGCAGCCCTAACGGGGGAGGAGGAAACACCATATATTTT. As protein: CASSPNGGGGNTIYF.

The chain employs TRBV7-2 and TRBJ1-4, with TRBD1 matching 9 bases. Germline lookup yields CDR1 SGHTA and CDR2 FQGNSA. The length of the CDR3 is 17 residues. Trimming cost V 4 bases and J 8 bases; bases outside gene matches: 14. The CDR3 sequence: CASSSPQWTGDGEKLFF. CDR3 coding DNA: TGTGCCAGCAGCTCCCCCCAATGGACAGGGGATGGGGAAAAACTGTTTTTT.

The J gene is TRBJ2-1, the V gene TRBV15; weak D call: TRBD2 (6 bases). The CDR3 extends over 14 amino acids. The germline V gene encodes CDR1 LNHNV and CDR2 YYDKDF (reference sequence). The V gene lost 1 base and the J gene lost 14 bases, with 18 bases spanning the gap. CDR3 nucleotide sequence: TGTGCCACCAGCAGAGGTGCTAGCGACCAGCGAGAGTTCTTC. It codes for CATSRGASDQREFF.

The rearrangement uses TRBV23-1 and TRBJ1-2, with a weak D call TRBD1 (5 bases). TRBV23-1 is given ORF status, its function remaining uncertain. Trimming removed 8 bases at V and 4 bases at J, with 20 bases between. The CDR3 has 15 amino acids. CDR3: CASLFGEGRIYGYTF. CDR3 in DNA: TGCGCCAGCCTGTTCGGTGAGGGGAGGATCTATGGCTACACCTTC.

The chain links TRBV6-6 to TRBJ1-2, with TRBD1 as a possible D gene (6 bases). The germline CDR1 and CDR2 sequences are MNHNY and SVGAGI (reference sequence). V lost 7 bases to trimming and J lost 5 bases, with 11 bases between them. The CDR3 contains 12 residues. CDR3 residues: CASKTGTYGYTF. DNA for the CDR3: TGTGCCAGCAAGACCGGGACATATGGCTACACCTTC.

The V and J genes are TRBV30 and TRBJ1-3; D is perhaps TRBD1 (6 bases). CDR1 and CDR2 from the germline V gene are GTSNPN and SVGIG (reference sequence). V lost 0 bases and J lost 5, with 11 bases in between. CDR3 length: 14 residues. CDR3 region: CAWSVGGQRNTIYF. The CDR3 region has the DNA TGTGCCTGGAGTGTCGGAGGACAGCGAAACACCATATATTTT.

CDR3 sequence: CASSYSGQYSYEQYF. The CDR3 DNA is TGTGCCAGCAGTTACTCTGGACAGTACTCCTACGAGCAGTACTTC. The rearrangement links TRBV6-5 to TRBJ2-7; tentative D call: TRBD1 (6 bases). CDR3 length: 15 residues. Germline values: CDR1 MNHEY, CDR2 SVGAGI. V was cut by 0 bases and J by 0 bases, with 9 bases left in between.

This chain connects TRBV15 to TRBJ2-6; 8 bases are shared with TRBD1. Per the germline V gene, CDR1 is LNHNV and CDR2 is YYDKDF (reference sequence). Unmatched junction bases numbered 2, after V lost 3 bases and J lost 4 bases. The CDR3 has 15 residues. The CDR3 sequence: CATSSRGPGANVLTF. CDR3 DNA: TGTGCCACCAGCAGCAGGGGGCCCGGGGCCAACGTCCTGACTTTC. Using reference TRBV15 and TRBJ2-6 for the parts outside the CDR3, the full variable domain is DAMVIQNPRYQVTQFGKPVTLSCSQTLNHNVMYWYQQKSSQAPKLLFHYYDKDFNNEADTPDNFQSRRPNTSFCFLDIRSPGLGDTAMYLCATSSRGPGANVLTFGAGSRLTVL.

This rearrangement joins TRBV13 to TRBJ2-7; D is uncertain. This CDR3 is built from 13 residues. V lost 3 bases and J 3 bases, leaving 9 bases between the germline ends. CDR1 and CDR2 from the germline V gene are PRHDT and FYEKMQ (reference sequence). Here the CDR3 DNA reads TGTGCCAGCAGCTTCCGACGGAGCTACGAGCAGTACTTC. This sequence encodes CASSFRRSYEQYF.

The J gene is TRBJ2-7, the V gene TRBV7-3, with D perhaps TRBD1 (6 bases). Germline V gives CDR1 SGHTA, CDR2 FQGTGA. The CDR3 is 15 residues long. V was trimmed by 3 bases and J by 3 bases, leaving 15 bases between them. The CDR3 coding sequence is TGTGCCAGCAGCTTGAAACAGGGATTCCTCTACGAGCAGTACTTC. As protein: CASSLKQGFLYEQYF.

This rearrangement joins TRBV18 to TRBJ1-3; D unclear. Trimming took 3 bases from V and 0 from J, leaving 12 bases between them. CDR3 length: 16 amino acids. Germline lookup yields CDR1 KGHSH and CDR2 LQKENI. The CDR3 coding sequence is TGTGCCAGCTCACCCCCGGCTGGGCGCTCTGGAAACACCATATATTTT. This encodes CASSPPAGRSGNTIYF.

The chain employs TRBV10-3 and TRBJ1-1; a weak D match, TRBD1 (5 bases). The CDR3 loop spans 14 amino acids. V lost 5 bases, J lost 0 bases, and 10 bases lay in between. CDR1 is ENHRY, CDR2 SYGVKD, per germline. As DNA, the CDR3 is TGTGCCATCAGTCTCTCGACAGTGAACACTGAAGCTTTCTTT. Translated, it gives CAISLSTVNTEAFF.

The chain uses TRBV9 and TRBJ2-3, with TRBD2 identical over 9 bases. The junction had 3 bases not matched to a gene; V was cut back by 2 bases and J by 2 bases. CDR1 and CDR2 from the germline V gene are SGDLS and YYNGEE. CDR3 length equals 15 residues. The DNA for the CDR3 is TGTGCCAGCAGCGTTAGCGGGGGACCCACAGATACGCAGTATTTT. The encoded protein is CASSVSGGPTDTQYF.

The rearrangement uses TRBV7-3 and TRBJ2-7, with TRBD1 identical over 9 bases. V dropped 3 bases and J dropped 3; count of bases not matched to a gene: 6. CDR3 length: 15 amino acids. Germline CDR1 is SGHTA and CDR2 is FQGTGA. The CDR3 bases are TGTGCCAGCAGCTTCGCCGGGACAGGGCTCTACGAGCAGTACTTC. This translates into CASSFAGTGLYEQYF.

The sample holds one count of this clone. The chain has TRBV4-2 and TRBJ2-7, with TRBD2 matching over 9 bases. Looked up from germline, CDR1 is LGHNA and CDR2 is YNFKEQ. The V gene end was trimmed by 1 base and the J gene end by 0 bases; junction bases not matched to a gene: 4. This CDR3 comprises 16 residues. In nucleotides, the CDR3 is TGTGCCAGCAGCCAAGCGCTAGCGGGGAGCTCCTACGAGCAGTACTTC. This encodes CASSQALAGSSYEQYF.

J is TRBJ2-1 and V is TRBV7-6; D not certain. The CDR3 contains 12 residues. Germline lookup yields CDR1 SGHVS and CDR2 FNYEAQ. Trimming took off 4 bases at V and 8 bases at J, with 9 bases between the two ends. The chain's CDR3 is CASSSQHDEQFF. CDR3 DNA: TGTGCCAGCAGCTCCCAACACGATGAGCAGTTCTTC. The whole variable domain, filled in from reference TRBV7-6 and TRBJ2-1, reads GAGVSQSPRYKVTKRGQDVALRCDPISGHVSLYWYRQALGQGPEFLTYFNYEAQQDKSGLPNDRFSAERPEGSISTLTIQRTEQRDSAMYRCASSSQHDEQFFGPGTRLTVL.

The J gene is TRBJ2-1, the V gene TRBV25-1; a possible D gene is TRBD2 (6 bases). The CDR3 totals 13 residues. The germline CDR1 and CDR2 sequences are MGHDK and SYGVNS. Deletions cut 7 bases from V and 7 bases from J, with 14 bases between. The CDR3 bases are TGTGCCAGCACTCATCCCGGGGGAAATGAGCAGTTCTTC. Translated: CASTHPGGNEQFF.

V gene TRBV7-7 combines with J gene TRBJ2-2; weak D call: TRBD1 (5 bases). There are 18 residues in the CDR3. CDR1 and CDR2 from the germline V gene are SSHAT and FNYEAQ (reference sequence). V lost 5 bases and J 2 bases, leaving 21 bases between the germline ends. The CDR3 sequence is CASSPGRVVAFNTGELFF. DNA for the CDR3: TGTGCCAGCAGCCCAGGCAGGGTGGTGGCTTTCAACACCGGGGAGCTGTTTTTT.

Only one count was recorded for this clone. The chain links TRBV5-4 to TRBJ2-7, with D possibly being TRBD1 (6 bases). V lost 2 bases and J lost 2, with 11 bases in between. This CDR3 has 14 residues. Germline V gene data show CDR1 as SGHNT and CDR2 as YYREEE (reference sequence). The CDR3: CASSFGDTTYEQYF. CDR3 nucleotide sequence: TGTGCCAGCAGCTTTGGGGACACGACCTACGAGCAGTACTTC. The whole variable domain, filled in from reference TRBV5-4 and TRBJ2-7, reads ETGVTQSPTHLIKTRGQQVTLRCSSQSGHNTVSWYQQALGQGPQFIFQYYREEENGRGNFPPRFSGLQFPNYSSELNVNALELDDSALYLCASSFGDTTYEQYFGPGTRLTVT.